These 27 T cell receptor beta chains originate from one sample sequenced in a study of cytomegalovirus exposure and HLA in healthy donors. The repertoire was sequenced with immunoSEQ multiplex PCR; TCRdb's copy has only in-frame clones and lacks some. The sample yields 250,000 to 400,000 clones, roughly 90% seen once. Sequenced: PBMCs. These receptor sequences come from a man younger than 45 in good health and CMV-seronegative.

The V call is TRBV10-3, the J call TRBJ1-2, with 9 bases identical to TRBD1. The CDR3 covers 14 residues. The V and J ends lost 0 bases and 5 bases, in that order; junction bases with no gene match: 1. Germline lookup yields CDR1 ENHRY and CDR2 SYGVKD. Here the CDR3 DNA reads TGTGCCATCAGTGAGTCGGGACAGGGTTATGGCTACACCTTC. As protein: CAISESGQGYGYTF.

The chain carries TRBV18 and TRBJ2-1; TRBD1 aligns across 8 bases. The trim removed 4 bases at V and 1 base at J, leaving 3 bases unmatched. The CDR3 has 15 amino acids. Germline CDR1 and CDR2: KGHSH and LQKENI. Here the CDR3 DNA reads TGTGCCAGCTCACTTCGGACAGGGTCCTACAATGAGCAGTTCTTC. Protein product: CASSLRTGSYNEQFF.

The V call is TRBV5-1, the J call TRBJ1-1; weak D call: TRBD1 (5 bases). The V end was cut by 2 bases, the J end by 3 bases, with 23 bases between. This CDR3 region has 18 residues. The germline gives CDR1 SGHRS, CDR2 YFSETQ. CDR3 bases: TGCGCCAGCAGCTTAGGGCAGGGACTGGGTTCGCGGGACACTGAAGCTTTCTTT. This encodes CASSLGQGLGSRDTEAFF.

This chain links TRBV18 with TRBJ1-2; D is perhaps TRBD1 (5 bases). Trimming took 2 bases from V and 10 from J, leaving 20 bases between them. The germline V gene encodes CDR1 KGHSH and CDR2 LQKENI. The CDR3 length is 15 residues. The CDR3 DNA sequence: TGTGCCAGCTCACCAGGGGCAGACGGGACTGTTTTCTACACCTTC. This sequence encodes CASSPGADGTVFYTF.

This clone turned up a few times. The CDR3 DNA follows: TGTGCCAGTAGCCACAGGGGCCGCAATCAGCCCCAGCATTTT. Amino acid sequence: CASSHRGRNQPQHF. J is TRBJ1-5 and V is TRBV19; 7 nucleotides match TRBD1. Germline CDR1 LNHDA, CDR2 SQIVND (reference sequence). The CDR3 covers 14 residues. V gave up 6 bases and J gave up 2 bases; unmatched junction bases: 4.

The chain employs TRBV7-6 and TRBJ2-7, with 9 bases aligning to TRBD1. This CDR3 region has 18 residues. Germline V gene sequence: CDR1 SGHVS, CDR2 FNYEAQ. The junction had 15 bases not matched to a gene; V was cut back by 3 bases and J by 3 bases. CDR3 region: CASSFYPNGRDRDYEQYF. The DNA for the CDR3 is TGTGCCAGCAGCTTCTACCCCAATGGCCGGGACAGGGACTACGAGCAGTACTTC. The full variable domain, completed using reference TRBV7-6 and TRBJ2-7, is GAGVSQSPRYKVTKRGQDVALRCDPISGHVSLYWYRQALGQGPEFLTYFNYEAQQDKSGLPNDRFSAERPEGSISTLTIQRTEQRDSAMYRCASSFYPNGRDRDYEQYFGPGTRLTVT.

The chain recombines TRBV6-6 with TRBJ2-7; TRBD1 aligns across 10 bases. V lost 0 bases and J lost 3; bases outside the gene matches: 5. Germline values: CDR1 MNHNY, CDR2 SVGAGI (reference sequence). The CDR3 is 16 residues long. Here the CDR3 DNA reads TGTGCCAGCAGTTACTCCTGGAGGACAGGGGGCTACGAGCAGTACTTC. This codes for CASSYSWRTGGYEQYF.

The chain combines TRBV29-1 with TRBJ2-7; possibly TRBD1 for D (6 bases). The CDR3 is 13 amino acids. Trimming stripped 6 bases from V and 3 bases from J, with 15 bases between. Germline V lookup: CDR1 SQVTM, CDR2 ANQGSEA. CDR3 sequence reads: CSVLLVDSYEQYF. CDR3 coding DNA: TGCAGCGTCCTGCTAGTGGACAGCTACGAGCAGTACTTC.

This clone turned up a few times. The V gene is TRBV5-1, the J gene TRBJ1-6; 7 bases agree with TRBD1. V shed 3 bases, J shed 6 bases, and the junction held 6 bases outside the gene matches. The germline CDR1 and CDR2 sequences are SGHRS and YFSETQ. The CDR3 is 15 residues long. CDR3 in amino acids: CASSWSGQINSPLHF. CDR3 in DNA: TGCGCCAGCAGCTGGTCGGGACAGATTAATTCACCCCTCCACTTT.

The chain joins TRBV15 to TRBJ1-1, with D maybe TRBD1 (5 bases). Per germline, CDR1 LNHNV and CDR2 YYDKDF (reference sequence). The V end lost 3 bases, the J end lost 5 bases, and 10 bases lay between the germline ends. The CDR3 consists of 13 residues. Written as DNA, the CDR3 is TGTGCCACCAGCAGGAGGAGGGGAACTGAAGCTTTCTTT. This sequence encodes CATSRRRGTEAFF.

The rearrangement links TRBV19 to TRBJ1-2; D not certain. With 5 bases removed from V and 1 base from J, the gap between germline ends came to 11 bases. The CDR3 sequence is 14 residues long. Germline CDR1 LNHDA, CDR2 SQIVND (reference sequence). CDR3 region: CASSALQINYGYTF. DNA for the CDR3: TGTGCCAGTAGTGCCTTACAGATTAACTATGGCTACACCTTC.

The V call is TRBV27, the J call TRBJ2-7, with 7 bases aligning to TRBD1. The CDR3 extends over 14 amino acids. The germline CDR1 and CDR2 sequences are MNHEY and SMNVEV (reference sequence). V trimming: 3 bases; J trimming: 2 bases; junction bases outside the gene matches: 4. In DNA form, the CDR3 reads TGTGCCAGCAGTTTGACAGGGTTTCCCTACGAGCAGTACTTC. This encodes CASSLTGFPYEQYF.

This sequence joins TRBV7-2 and TRBJ1-3, with TRBD1 matching 8 bases. V trimming: 7 bases; J trimming: 3 bases; junction bases outside the gene matches: 2. Germline CDR1 and CDR2: SGHTA and FQGNSA. This CDR3 is 13 amino acids long. CDR3 amino acids: CASTGGFGNTIYF. The CDR3, as DNA: TGTGCCAGCACAGGGGGCTTTGGAAACACCATATATTTT.

Comments on this clone: The sample contains more than one DNA sequence encoding this CDR3. The V call is TRBV5-6, the J call TRBJ2-3; TRBD2 matches 11 bases. CDR3 size: 16 residues. From germline, CDR1 is SGHDT and CDR2 YYEEEE. V lost 0 bases, J lost 3 bases, and 3 bases stayed unmatched. The CDR3 coding sequence is TGTGCCAGCAGCTTGGGTCTAGCGGGGGGTACAGATACGCAGTATTTT. It is translated as CASSLGLAGGTDTQYF.

This clone was observed a single time. This sequence joins TRBV2 and TRBJ2-3, with 10 bases fitting TRBD2. Per germline, CDR1 SNHLY and CDR2 FYNNEI. The CDR3 sequence is 15 residues long. Trimming took 5 bases from V and 1 from J; bases not matched to a gene: 3. CDR3 sequence reads: CASSPTSGGTDTQYF. The CDR3 DNA reads TGTGCCAGCAGTCCTACTAGCGGGGGCACAGATACGCAGTATTTT. The full variable domain, rest sourced from reference TRBV2 and TRBJ2-3, is EPEVTQTPSHQVTQMGQEVILRCVPISNHLYFYWYRQILGQKVEFLVSFYNNEISEKSEIFDDQFSVERPDGSNFTLKIRSTKLEDSAMYFCASSPTSGGTDTQYFGPGTRLTVL.

This chain uses TRBV11-2 with TRBJ2-3, with 10 bases aligning to TRBD1. Germline V lookup: CDR1 SGHAT, CDR2 FQNNGV. The V gene end was trimmed by 4 bases and the J gene end by 4 bases; junction bases not matched to a gene: 8. The CDR3 sequence is 16 residues long. This CDR3 reads CASSSVVGTGADTQYF. CDR3 bases: TGTGCCAGCAGCTCAGTAGTTGGGACAGGGGCAGATACGCAGTATTTT.

The J gene is TRBJ1-2, the V gene TRBV27; 8 bases agree with TRBD1. The V and J ends lost 6 bases and 3 bases, in that order; junction bases with no gene match: 6. Germline lookup yields CDR1 MNHEY and CDR2 SMNVEV (reference sequence). CDR3 length: 14 amino acids. The CDR3, as DNA: TGTGCCAGCAGACGGACAGGGAATTACTATGGCTACACCTTC. It yields the protein CASRRTGNYYGYTF.

J is TRBJ2-3 and V is TRBV6-1, with 12 bases lining up with TRBD2. CDR3 length equals 14 residues. J was trimmed by 6 bases and V by 8 bases; bases with no gene match: 6. CDR1 and CDR2 (germline): MNHNS, SASEGT. CDR3 sequence reads: CASSRLAGADTQYF. CDR3 bases: TGTGCCAGCTCACGACTAGCGGGGGCGGATACGCAGTATTTT.

The J gene is TRBJ1-2, the V gene TRBV6-1, with 9 bases that match TRBD1. Germline CDR1 reads MNHNS; CDR2 reads SASEGT. After removal of 4 bases from V and 7 bases from J, the junction contained 4 bases not matched to a gene. This CDR3 has 13 amino acids. CDR3 in amino acids: CASSVDRGRGYTF. DNA of the CDR3: TGTGCCAGCAGTGTGGACAGGGGTCGTGGCTACACCTTC.

The chain links TRBV7-9 to TRBJ1-2; TRBD1 matches 7 bases. Germline lookup yields CDR1 SEHNR and CDR2 FQNEAQ (reference sequence). The CDR3 contains 14 residues. V trimming: 0 bases; J trimming: 12 bases; junction bases outside the gene matches: 10. The CDR3 loop is CASSLARQGGSNTF. In DNA, the CDR3 is TGTGCCAGCAGCTTAGCGCGGCAGGGGGGTAGCAACACCTTC.

This clone occurred a few times. The rearrangement joins TRBV7-9 to TRBJ1-6; TRBD1 aligns across 8 bases. There are 15 residues in the CDR3. From germline, CDR1 is SEHNR and CDR2 FQNEAQ (reference sequence). V lost 2 bases, J lost 9 bases, and 6 bases stayed unmatched. The CDR3 nucleotides are TGTGCCAGCAGCTTACATGGACAGGGAACTTCACCCCTCCACTTT. Protein sequence: CASSLHGQGTSPLHF. Full variable domain (remainder filled in from reference TRBV7-9 and TRBJ1-6): DTGVSQNPRHKITKRGQNVTFRCDPISEHNRLYWYRQTLGQGPEFLTYFQNEAQLEKSRLLSDRFSAERPKGSFSTLEIQRTEQGDSAMYLCASSLHGQGTSPLHFGNGTRLTVT.

This clone was detected only once. V gene TRBV27 combines with J gene TRBJ2-7; 12 bases fit TRBD1. This CDR3 is built from 16 residues. Germline V gene data show CDR1 as MNHEY and CDR2 as SMNVEV (reference sequence). The V and J ends lost 0 bases and 2 bases, in that order; junction bases with no gene match: 2. CDR3 sequence reads: CASSLSGTGGTYEQYF. The CDR3 DNA is TGTGCCAGCAGTTTATCCGGGACAGGGGGCACCTACGAGCAGTACTTC.

The rearrangement links TRBV6-1 to TRBJ2-7, with 10 bases that match TRBD2. This CDR3 spans 16 amino acids. Trimming at V came to 4 bases and at J to 2 bases, leaving 8 bases not matched to a gene. The V gene's germline CDR1 is MNHNS and CDR2 SASEGT. CDR3 residues: CASSALELAGTYEQYF. DNA for the CDR3: TGTGCCAGCAGTGCCCTTGAACTAGCGGGGACCTACGAGCAGTACTTC.

The chain has TRBV9 and TRBJ2-3; possibly TRBD1 for D (5 bases). V dropped 0 bases and J dropped 0 bases, with 14 bases sitting between them. CDR3 length equals 17 residues. Germline V gene lookup returns CDR1 SGDLS and CDR2 YYNGEE. The CDR3: CASSVGGRRSSTDTQYF. The CDR3, as DNA: TGTGCCAGCAGCGTAGGGGGCAGGCGCTCTAGCACAGATACGCAGTATTTT.

In this sample, this clone turned up a few times. V is TRBV5-5 and J is TRBJ1-5, with a possible D match to TRBD1 (6 bases). Trimming removed 9 bases from V and 0 bases from J, with 16 bases in between. Germline V CDR1 and CDR2: SGHKS, YYEKEE (reference sequence). This CDR3 spans 15 amino acids. For the CDR3, the DNA is TGTGCCACCCAGGAACAGGGCGATAGCAATCAGCCCCAGCATTTT. Its protein product is CATQEQGDSNQPQHF. The full variable domain, rest sourced from reference TRBV5-5 and TRBJ1-5, is DAGVTQSPTHLIKTRGQQVTLRCSPISGHKSVSWYQQVLGQGPQFIFQYYEKEERGRGNFPDRFSARQFPNYSSELNVNALLLGDSALYLCATQEQGDSNQPQHFGDGTRLSIL.

Comment on this clone: Within the sample, other DNA sequences also encode this same CDR3. This chain joins TRBV10-3 and TRBJ1-2, with unresolved D. The germline V gene encodes CDR1 ENHRY and CDR2 SYGVKD. Trimming shortened V by 2 bases and J by 4 bases, and 8 bases separated the two germline ends. The CDR3 sequence is 13 residues long. The CDR3 region has the DNA TGTGCCATCAGTGAGCGAGAGATCTATGGCTACACCTTC. Its translation is CAISEREIYGYTF.

The CDR3 sequence is CASSLDRVLANTIYF. The CDR3 bases are TGTGCCAGCAGCTTGGACAGGGTTTTAGCCAACACCATATATTTT. This rearrangement joins TRBV5-5 to TRBJ1-3, with a tentative D call TRBD1 (6 bases). Trimming took off 0 bases at V and 7 bases at J, with 14 bases between the two ends. Germline loops: CDR1 SGHKS, CDR2 YYEKEE (reference sequence). The CDR3 sequence is 15 residues long.